The TCR beta chain described here comes from a study of T cells in Graves' hyperthyroidism and ophthalmopathy. Study-level findings and limits: Blood also showed most of the thyroid clonotypes that were expanded above 0.001.

The V gene lost 1 base and the J gene lost 7 bases, with 16 bases spanning the gap. Germline V gene data show CDR1 as GTSNPN and CDR2 as SVGIG (reference sequence). The CDR3 extends over 14 amino acids. In regard to this clonotype: The target antigen is unknown.

Amplified TCR beta CDR3 regions came from RNA transcripts. The HTBI primer set served for first-round RT-PCR of the TCR CDR3. MiXCR was run by TCRdb on the multiplex PCR reads, yielding one entry per CDR3 protein. The sample shows a few hundred thousand distinct CDR3 sequences, 15% to 19% of them seen only once. Each diagnosis was grounded in clinical symptoms, serum thyroxine and TRAb, thyroid ultrasound, and orbital computed tomography. The clonotype was recovered from a woman younger than 45 with Graves' hyperthyroidism. Sequences were obtained from blood. This chain joins TRBV30 and TRBJ2-5, with D possibly TRBD1 on 7 matching bases. The CDR3, as DNA: TGTGCCTGGAGTGGCAGGGCCCAGGGGGGGACCCAGTACTTC. The encoded protein is CAWSGRAQGGTQYF.